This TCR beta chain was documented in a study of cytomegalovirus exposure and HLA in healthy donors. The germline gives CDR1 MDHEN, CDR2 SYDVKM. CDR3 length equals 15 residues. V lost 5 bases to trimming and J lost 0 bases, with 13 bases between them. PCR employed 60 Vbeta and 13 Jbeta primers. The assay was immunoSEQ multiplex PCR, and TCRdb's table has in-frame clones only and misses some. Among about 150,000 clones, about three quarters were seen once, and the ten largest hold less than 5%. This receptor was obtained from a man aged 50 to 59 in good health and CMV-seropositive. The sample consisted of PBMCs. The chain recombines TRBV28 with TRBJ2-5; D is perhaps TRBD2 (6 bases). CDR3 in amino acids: CASSRGPGDQETQYF. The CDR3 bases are TGTGCCAGCAGTCGTGGCCCGGGGGACCAAGAGACCCAGTACTTC. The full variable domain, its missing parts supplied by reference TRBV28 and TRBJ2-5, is DVKVTQSSRYLVKRTGEKVFLECVQDMDHENMFWYRQDPGLGLRLIYFSYDVKMKEKGDIPEGYSVSREKKERFSLILESASTNQTSMYLCASSRGPGDQETQYFGPGTRLLVL.